A single sample is the source of the 29 T cell receptor beta chains below, sequenced in a study of blood T cells in healthy people across ages. The use of a sample-barcoded 5' primer and a J-beta primer mix characterized a second PCR of roughly 6 to 11 cycles. TCRdb re-called the 5' RACE reads with MiXCR, one entry per CDR3 protein. Here the sample spans about 640,000 distinct CDR3 sequences, around 54% being singletons. Source material: blood. All receptors derive from a man in his 60s in good health.

V gene TRBV3-1 combines with J gene TRBJ2-7; D gene unclear. The V gene's germline CDR1 is LGHDT and CDR2 YNNKEL (reference sequence). The CDR3 length is 14 residues. V was cut by 4 bases and J by 0 bases, with 10 bases left in between. The CDR3 nucleotides read TGTGCCAGCAGCCCCAAACAATTCTCCTACGAGCAGTACTTC. Protein sequence: CASSPKQFSYEQYF.

This sequence joins TRBV24-1 and TRBJ1-2; 9 bases map to TRBD1. The ends lost 5 bases at V and 4 bases at J; junction bases unmatched: 4. This CDR3 is built from 14 residues. CDR1 is KGHDR, CDR2 SFDVKD, per germline. In nucleotides, the CDR3 is TGTGCCACCAGTGCCGCGGACAGGGGCTATGGCTACACCTTC. It codes for CATSAADRGYGYTF.

The chain links TRBV15 to TRBJ2-5; 8 bases fit TRBD2. The CDR3 is made up of 15 amino acids. Germline V gene sequence: CDR1 LNHNV, CDR2 YYDKDF (reference sequence). V lost 0 bases to trimming and J lost 11 bases; unmatched junction nucleotides: 11. CDR3 loop: CATSRDGLAVREQYF. The CDR3, as DNA: TGTGCCACCAGCAGAGATGGACTAGCAGTTCGGGAGCAGTACTTC.

J is TRBJ1-6 and V is TRBV5-6; D unclear. Germline lookup yields CDR1 SGHDT and CDR2 YYEEEE. Trimming cost V 3 bases and J 10 bases, with 5 bases left between them. CDR3 length equals 11 residues. The CDR3 DNA is TGTGCCAGCAGCTCGCGGTCACCCCTCCACTTT. It yields the protein CASSSRSPLHF.

The chain joins TRBV20-1 to TRBJ2-3, with D perhaps TRBD1 or TRBD2 (6 bases each). Germline V lookup: CDR1 DFQATT, CDR2 SNEGSKA (reference sequence). The CDR3 is made up of 15 amino acids. The CDR3 sequence: CSATPGGPQGDTQYF. Here the CDR3 DNA reads TGCAGCGCCACACCCGGGGGCCCCCAGGGAGATACGCAGTATTTT.

The sample holds a few counts of this clonotype. The chain joins TRBV9 to TRBJ1-1; tentatively, D is TRBD1 (5 bases). CDR3 length: 13 residues. The V gene's germline CDR1 is SGDLS and CDR2 YYNGEE. V dropped 5 bases and J dropped 1 base, with 9 bases sitting between them. CDR3 DNA sequence: TGTGCCAGCAGTGAAACAGGGAACACTGAAGCTTTCTTT. Its translation: CASSETGNTEAFF.

This clonotype turned up a few times. V gene TRBV13 combines with J gene TRBJ2-4; 9 bases line up with TRBD1. This CDR3 has 16 amino acids. Germline V gene lookup returns CDR1 PRHDT and CDR2 FYEKMQ (reference sequence). The junction had 4 bases not matched to a gene; V was cut back by 3 bases and J by 1 base. The CDR3 DNA reads TGTGCCAGCAGCTTCTTACAGGGGGCGGCCAAAAACATTCAGTACTTC. It specifies CASSFLQGAAKNIQYF.

This clonotype was seen many times. V and J are TRBV5-6 and TRBJ1-2, with 7 nucleotides matching TRBD1. From germline, CDR1 is SGHDT and CDR2 YYEEEE. V gave up 4 bases and J gave up 6 bases; unmatched junction bases: 9. This CDR3 is 14 amino acids long. CDR3 in DNA: TGTGCCAGCAGCCCACAACAGGGGTTTCATGGCTACACCTTC. This gives the protein CASSPQQGFHGYTF.

The chain combines TRBV14 with TRBJ2-1; 14 nucleotides align to TRBD2. Germline V gene data show CDR1 as SGHDN and CDR2 as FVKESK. This CDR3 comprises 15 residues. V lost 4 bases to trimming and J lost 7 bases; unmatched junction nucleotides: 3. The CDR3 nucleotides are TGTGCCAGCAGCCCGGGACTAGCGGGGGCGAATGAGCAGTTCTTC. Protein product: CASSPGLAGANEQFF.

There are a few counts of this clonotype. This chain links TRBV12-5 with TRBJ2-5, with D possibly called TRBD1 or TRBD2 (5 bases each). The germline V gene encodes CDR1 LGHNT and CDR2 FRNRAP. The CDR3 length is 12 residues. V lost 2 bases and J 5 bases, leaving 6 bases between the germline ends. DNA of the CDR3: TGTGCTAGTGGTTTGTGGGGGGAGACCCAGTACTTC. Protein: CASGLWGETQYF.

This clonotype was observed a handful of times. V gene TRBV2 combines with J gene TRBJ2-3; TRBD1 is a possible D gene (6 bases). This CDR3 region has 14 residues. Germline V lookup: CDR1 SNHLY, CDR2 FYNNEI. V was trimmed by 5 bases and J by 4 bases, leaving 13 bases between them. The CDR3 loop is CASSNRVGADTQYF. In DNA form, the CDR3 reads TGTGCCAGCAGTAACAGGGTTGGGGCAGATACGCAGTATTTT.

This rearrangement joins TRBV5-1 to TRBJ2-7; 11 bases line up with TRBD1. From germline, CDR1 is SGHRS and CDR2 YFSETQ. The length of the CDR3 is 15 residues. V shed 4 bases and J 5 bases; nucleotides not matched to a gene: 8. In nucleotides, the CDR3 is TGCGCCAGCAGCGCGGGACAGGGGGTATTCCACGAGCAGTACTTC. Translation: CASSAGQGVFHEQYF.

This clonotype is medium-sized in the sample. CDR3 coding DNA: TGTGCCAGCAGTCAGGACAGGAGTGTTTGGGAAAGAAATGAGCAGTTCTTC. Protein product: CASSQDRSVWERNEQFF. The gene calls are TRBV5-5 and TRBJ2-1; 7 bases line up with TRBD1. This CDR3 spans 17 amino acids. Trimming cost V 5 bases and J 7 bases; bases outside gene matches: 18. The germline CDR1 and CDR2 sequences are SGHKS and YYEKEE (reference sequence).

CDR3 nucleotides: TGTGCCAGCAGCCAAGATGCTACGGGTTCGGGAAACACCATATATTTT. Translating gives CASSQDATGSGNTIYF. This chain connects TRBV4-2 to TRBJ1-3; D ambiguous. The CDR3 runs 16 residues. Trimming left V 0 bases short and J 4 bases short, with 13 bases between. Germline loops: CDR1 LGHNA, CDR2 YNFKEQ.

As for this clonotype: One end of the junction varies from germline; a read error may be responsible. The chain has TRBV12-3 or TRBV12-4 and TRBJ2-3, with D possibly matching TRBD2 (6 bases). The CDR3 has 14 amino acids. CDR3 coding DNA: TGTGCCAGCAGTGTATGGCGGGGAGCAGATACGCAGTATTTC. Its translation: CASSVWRGADTQYF.

J is TRBJ2-1 and V is TRBV5-1, with 12 bases fitting TRBD2. Germline-derived CDR1 and CDR2 are SGHRS and YFSETQ. Trimming removed 2 bases from V and 9 bases from J; junction bases left unmatched: 9. The CDR3 sequence is 16 residues long. Here the CDR3 DNA reads TGCGCCAGCAGCTTAGACCTAGCGGGGGGGCTAGTTGAGCAGTTCTTC. Translating it yields CASSLDLAGGLVEQFF.

This chain uses TRBV29-1 with TRBJ2-5; 7 bases align to TRBD2. Germline CDR1 is SQVTM and CDR2 is ANQGSEA. V dropped 4 bases and J dropped 4; count of bases not matched to a gene: 3. There are 12 residues in the CDR3. The CDR3 nucleotides are TGCAGCGTTGGGAGACTAGCAGAGACCCAGTACTTC. It yields the protein CSVGRLAETQYF.

V gene TRBV20-1 combines with J gene TRBJ2-7; 10 bases match TRBD2. The germline gives CDR1 DFQATT, CDR2 SNEGSKA (reference sequence). The J segment lost 2 bases and the V segment lost 1 base, leaving 5 bases of the junction unmatched. The CDR3 sequence is 15 residues long. The CDR3 here is CSARVEAGGAYEQYF. In nucleotides, the CDR3 is TGCAGTGCTAGAGTTGAAGCGGGGGGGGCCTACGAGCAGTACTTC.

The chain recombines TRBV20-1 with TRBJ2-3, with TRBD2 matching over 10 bases. V trimming: 6 bases; J trimming: 5 bases; junction bases outside the gene matches: 14. Germline CDR1 is DFQATT and CDR2 is SNEGSKA (reference sequence). This CDR3 contains 16 residues. The CDR3 reads CSAITTAGGLRDTQYF. DNA for the CDR3: TGCAGTGCCATCACTACAGCGGGGGGGCTTAGAGATACGCAGTATTTT.

The sample holds one count of this clonotype. V and J are TRBV29-1 and TRBJ2-1; D uncertain. The CDR3 contains 12 residues. V dropped 3 bases and J dropped 12 bases, with 15 bases sitting between them. CDR1 is SQVTM and CDR2 is ANQGSEA in the germline V gene. The CDR3 region is CSVDPLYNWQFF. The CDR3 DNA sequence: TGCAGCGTTGACCCTCTATACAATTGGCAGTTCTTC.

This clonotype occurred many times. The genes are TRBV20-1 and TRBJ2-7, with D hard to call. The CDR3 runs to 15 residues. CDR1 is DFQATT, CDR2 SNEGSKA, per germline (reference sequence). Trimming took 4 bases from V and 2 from J, leaving 18 bases between them. The CDR3 region is CSAIPAWGSTYEQYF. As DNA, the CDR3 is TGCAGTGCTATCCCGGCCTGGGGTAGCACCTACGAGCAGTACTTC.

V usage is TRBV3-1 and J usage is TRBJ2-1; no clear D gene. The CDR3 totals 14 residues. Trimming pared 5 bases from V and 7 bases from J, leaving 15 bases between. CDR1 is LGHDT and CDR2 is YNNKEL in the germline V gene (reference sequence). CDR3 protein: CASSNTVAQNEQFF. In DNA, the CDR3 is TGTGCCAGCAGCAACACGGTGGCTCAAAATGAGCAGTTCTTC.

The sample holds a few counts of this clonotype. The V gene is TRBV3-1, the J gene TRBJ2-4; 9 bases are shared with TRBD1. The CDR3 is 20 residues long. Germline-derived CDR1 and CDR2 are LGHDT and YNNKEL (reference sequence). J lost 6 bases, V lost 0 bases, and 18 bases had no gene match. The CDR3 DNA follows: TGTGCCAGCAGCCAAGACTTTAGGACAGGGGAAGGGCGAGGGCTAAACATTCAGTACTTC. This gives the protein CASSQDFRTGEGRGLNIQYF.

The chain employs TRBV3-1 and TRBJ1-4; tentatively, D is TRBD1 (6 bases). The germline CDR1 and CDR2 sequences are LGHDT and YNNKEL (reference sequence). Between the trimmed V and J ends, which lost 0 bases and 0 bases, there was a span of 8 bases. The CDR3 totals 16 residues. CDR3: CASSQEGGATNEKLFF. CDR3 nucleotides: TGTGCCAGCAGCCAAGAAGGGGGAGCAACTAATGAAAAACTGTTTTTT.

This sequence joins TRBV4-1 and TRBJ1-5, with unresolved D. Trimming shortened V by 2 bases and J by 11 bases, and 13 bases separated the two germline ends. From germline, CDR1 is MGHRA and CDR2 YSYEKL. CDR3 length: 13 residues. The CDR3 loop reads CASSQYGLAAQHF. The CDR3 DNA reads TGCGCCAGCAGCCAATACGGCCTGGCAGCCCAGCATTTT.

This chain uses TRBV20-1 with TRBJ1-1; the D is unclear. V lost 3 bases to trimming and J lost 3 bases, with 5 bases between them. Looked up from germline, CDR1 is DFQATT and CDR2 is SNEGSKA (reference sequence). The CDR3 covers 11 residues. The CDR3 nucleotides are TGCAGTGCTAGTCATGACACTGAAGCTTTCTTT. Its protein is CSASHDTEAFF.

This clonotype has a handful of counts. V usage is TRBV20-1 and J usage is TRBJ2-3, with D possibly matching TRBD2 (6 bases). Germline loops: CDR1 DFQATT, CDR2 SNEGSKA (reference sequence). The length of the CDR3 is 15 residues. V was trimmed by 0 bases and J by 2 bases, leaving 12 bases between them. DNA for the CDR3: TGCAGTGCTAGAGACCAAGCGGGCTTCACAGATACGCAGTATTTT. Its protein is CSARDQAGFTDTQYF.

This chain's CDR3 is CAISPTGGSTDTQYF. In DNA form, the CDR3 reads TGTGCCATCAGTCCAACAGGGGGAAGCACAGATACGCAGTATTTT. The chain couples TRBV10-3 to TRBJ2-3, with 8 bases that match TRBD1. Unmatched junction bases numbered 4, after V lost 5 bases and J lost 0 bases. This CDR3 is 15 amino acids long. Per germline, CDR1 ENHRY and CDR2 SYGVKD.

The rearrangement joins TRBV5-1 to TRBJ2-3; TRBD1 agrees at 7 bases. The CDR3 totals 16 residues. J lost 0 bases, V lost 4 bases, and 8 bases had no gene match. CDR1 and CDR2 from the germline V gene are SGHRS and YFSETQ. CDR3 sequence (DNA): TGCGCCAGCAGCACCGAGGGGGCAGAAAGCACAGATACGCAGTATTTT. This gives the protein CASSTEGAESTDTQYF. The full variable domain, completed using reference TRBV5-1 and TRBJ2-3, is KAGVTQTPRYLIKTRGQQVTLSCSPISGHRSVSWYQQTPGQGLQFLFEYFSETQRNKGNFPGRFSGRQFSNSRSEMNVSTLELGDSALYLCASSTEGAESTDTQYFGPGTRLTVL.